This T cell receptor beta chain comes out of a study of regulatory T cells in long-lasting Graves disease. The time point: newly diagnosed GD, antithyroid drugs for less than 3 months. PBMC RNA served as the TCR library source. Researchers made TCR beta libraries by using iRepertoire HTBI primers and running Arm-PCR on CDR3 regions. As originally analysed: Samples jointly harbored 62 TRBV and about 15 TRBJ segments. TCRdb re-called the multiplex PCR reads with MiXCR, one entry per CDR3 protein. The V and J calls here are based on TCRdb, not the publication. This sample yields about 560,000 distinct CDR3 sequences, of which about 16% are seen a single time; around 11% belongs to the top ten. The germline V gene encodes CDR1 SGHNT and CDR2 YYREEE (reference sequence). Trimming at V came to 4 bases and at J to 7 bases, leaving 14 bases not matched to a gene. The CDR3 runs 17 residues. The data were also submitted as part of a second study, on T cells in Graves' hyperthyroidism and ophthalmopathy.

This sequence joins TRBV5-4 and TRBJ1-4; 9 bases are shared with TRBD1. This receptor was identified in a man aged 18 to 29 with Graves disease. Sequencing used peripheral blood mononuclear cells (PBMCs), obtained at new diagnosis, from a patient treated with antithyroid drugs. Here the CDR3 reads CASSGGTGMDSSEKLFF. The CDR3 DNA sequence: TGTGCCAGCAGCGGCGGGACAGGGATGGACTCTAGTGAAAAACTGTTTTTT.